This TCR beta chain stems from a study of monozygotic twins with inflammatory bowel disease. Findings and limits, study-wide: On the inverse Simpson index, IBD patients scored lower for TCRbeta diversity than healthy co-twins. Support was absent for any single strong signal or clonotype linked to IBD.

The CDR3 has 13 residues. Germline V gene data show CDR1 as MGHRA and CDR2 as YSYEKL. Note on this clonotype: What it recognizes is unknown.

For each CDR3 protein, TCRdb gives one entry from its re-call of the 5' RACE reads, without DNA. This repertoire includes fewer than 450,000 distinct CDR3 sequences. The receptor was derived from a human donor with ulcerative colitis or Crohn's disease, or a healthy co-twin of an affected twin (not recorded which). The chain employs TRBV4-1 and TRBJ2-5. The sample was blood. The chain's CDR3 is CASSQGGRETQYF.